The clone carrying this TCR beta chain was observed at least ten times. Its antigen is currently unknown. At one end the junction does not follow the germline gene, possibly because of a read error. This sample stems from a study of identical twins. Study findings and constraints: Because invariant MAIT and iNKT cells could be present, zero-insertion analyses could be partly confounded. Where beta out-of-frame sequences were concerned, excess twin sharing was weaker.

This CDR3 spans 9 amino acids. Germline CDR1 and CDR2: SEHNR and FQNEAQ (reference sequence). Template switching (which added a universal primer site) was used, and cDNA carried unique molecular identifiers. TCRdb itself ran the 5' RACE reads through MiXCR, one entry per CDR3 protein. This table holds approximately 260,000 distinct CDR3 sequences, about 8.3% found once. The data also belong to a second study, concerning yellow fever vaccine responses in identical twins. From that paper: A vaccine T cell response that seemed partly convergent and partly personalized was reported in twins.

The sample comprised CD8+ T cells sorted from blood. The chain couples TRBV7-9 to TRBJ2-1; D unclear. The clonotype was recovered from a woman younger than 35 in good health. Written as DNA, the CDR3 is TGTGCCAGCAGCTTAGATCCTCTCTTC. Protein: CASSLDPLF.